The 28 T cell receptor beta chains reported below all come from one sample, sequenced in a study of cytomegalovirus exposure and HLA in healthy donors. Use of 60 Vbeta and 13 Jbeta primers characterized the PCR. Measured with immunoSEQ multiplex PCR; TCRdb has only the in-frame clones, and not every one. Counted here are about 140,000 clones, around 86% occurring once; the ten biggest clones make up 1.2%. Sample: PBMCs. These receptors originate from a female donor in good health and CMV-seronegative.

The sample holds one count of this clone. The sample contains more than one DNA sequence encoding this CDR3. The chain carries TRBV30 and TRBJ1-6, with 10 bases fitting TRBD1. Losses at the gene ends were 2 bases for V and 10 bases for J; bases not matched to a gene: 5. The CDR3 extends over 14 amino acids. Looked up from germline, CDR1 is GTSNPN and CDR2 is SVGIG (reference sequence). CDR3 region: CAWSSGTGDSPLHF. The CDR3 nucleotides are TGTGCCTGGAGTTCCGGGACAGGGGACTCACCCCTCCACTTT. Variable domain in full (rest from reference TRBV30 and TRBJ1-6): SQTIHQWPATLVQPVGSPLSLECTVEGTSNPNLYWYRQAAGRGLQLLFYSVGIGQISSEVPQNLSASRPQDRQFILSSKKLLLSDSGFYLCAWSSGTGDSPLHFGNGTRLTVT.

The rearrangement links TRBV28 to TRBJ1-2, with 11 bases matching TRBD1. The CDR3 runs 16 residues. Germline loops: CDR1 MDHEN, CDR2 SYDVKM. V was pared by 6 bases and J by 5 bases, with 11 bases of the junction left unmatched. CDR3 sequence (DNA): TGTGCCAGCAGCCCAGGACAGGGGGCGATGAGTTATGGCTACACCTTC. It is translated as CASSPGQGAMSYGYTF.

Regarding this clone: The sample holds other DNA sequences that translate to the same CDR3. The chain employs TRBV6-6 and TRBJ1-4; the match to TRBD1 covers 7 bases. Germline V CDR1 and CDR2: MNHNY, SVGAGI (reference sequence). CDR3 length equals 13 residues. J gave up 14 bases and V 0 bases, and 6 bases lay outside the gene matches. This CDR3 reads CASSYSEGALLFF. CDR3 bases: TGTGCCAGCAGTTACTCCGAGGGGGCCTTGCTGTTTTTT.

CDR3 sequence (DNA): TGTGCCAGCAGCACATTTTTTAGCGGGAGGGCCGAGGAGCAGTACTTC. It codes for CASSTFFSGRAEEQYF. This chain connects TRBV5-6 to TRBJ2-7; 11 bases align to TRBD2. Germline values: CDR1 SGHDT, CDR2 YYEEEE. After removal of 4 bases from V and 7 bases from J, the junction contained 13 bases not matched to a gene. The CDR3 loop spans 16 amino acids.

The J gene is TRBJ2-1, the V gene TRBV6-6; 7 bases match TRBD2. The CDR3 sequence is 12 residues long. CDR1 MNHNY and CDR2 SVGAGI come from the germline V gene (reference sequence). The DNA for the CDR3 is TGTTCAGCGGGAAAGGTCCGCAATGAGCAGTTCTTC. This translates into CSAGKVRNEQFF.

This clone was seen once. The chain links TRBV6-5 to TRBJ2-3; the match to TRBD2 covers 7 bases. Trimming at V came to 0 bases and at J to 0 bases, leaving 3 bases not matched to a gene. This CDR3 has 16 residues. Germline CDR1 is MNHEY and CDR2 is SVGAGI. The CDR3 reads CASSYSGGRSTDTQYF. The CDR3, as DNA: TGTGCCAGCAGTTACTCCGGCGGGAGAAGCACAGATACGCAGTATTTT.

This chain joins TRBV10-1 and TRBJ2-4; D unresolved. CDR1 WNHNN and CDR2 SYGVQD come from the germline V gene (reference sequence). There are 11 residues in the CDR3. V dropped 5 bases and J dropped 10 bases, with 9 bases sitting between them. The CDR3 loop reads CASSTDSIQYF. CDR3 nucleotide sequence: TGCGCCAGCAGTACCGACTCGATTCAGTACTTC.

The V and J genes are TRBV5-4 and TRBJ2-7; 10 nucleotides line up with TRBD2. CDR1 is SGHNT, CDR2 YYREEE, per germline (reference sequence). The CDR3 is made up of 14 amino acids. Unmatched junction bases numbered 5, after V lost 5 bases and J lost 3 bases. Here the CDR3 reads CASRDASGSYEQYF. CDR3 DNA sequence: TGTGCCAGCAGGGATGCTAGCGGGAGCTACGAGCAGTACTTC.

The CDR3 region is CASSGTITSGKNEQFF. CDR3 coding DNA: TGTGCCAGCAGTGGAACCATAACTAGCGGGAAAAATGAGCAGTTCTTC. V gene TRBV6-1 combines with J gene TRBJ2-1; 10 positions agree with TRBD2. The germline gives CDR1 MNHNS, CDR2 SASEGT. The CDR3 is 16 amino acids. Unmatched junction bases numbered 10, after V lost 4 bases and J lost 7 bases.

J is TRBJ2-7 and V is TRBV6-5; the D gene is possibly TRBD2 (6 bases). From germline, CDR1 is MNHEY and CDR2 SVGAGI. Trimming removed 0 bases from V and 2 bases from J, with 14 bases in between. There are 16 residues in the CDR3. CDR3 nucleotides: TGTGCCAGCAGTTACTCGCACGGAGGGGAGGCCTACGAGCAGTACTTC. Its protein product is CASSYSHGGEAYEQYF.

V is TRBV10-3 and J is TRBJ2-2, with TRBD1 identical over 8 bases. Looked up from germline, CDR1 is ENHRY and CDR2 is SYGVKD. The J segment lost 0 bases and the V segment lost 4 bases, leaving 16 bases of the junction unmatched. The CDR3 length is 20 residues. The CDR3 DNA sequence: TGTGCCATCAGTGGACCTTCGGGACAGGCAATGATTGCGAACACCGGGGAGCTGTTTTTT. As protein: CAISGPSGQAMIANTGELFF.

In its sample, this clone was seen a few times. This CDR3 reads CASSPTGANVLTF. CDR3 sequence (DNA): TGTGCCAGCAGCCCCACTGGGGCCAACGTCCTGACTTTC. The chain joins TRBV27 to TRBJ2-6, with D hard to call. V gave up 6 bases and J gave up 2 bases, with 5 bases separating them. Germline V gives CDR1 MNHEY, CDR2 SMNVEV (reference sequence). This CDR3 spans 13 amino acids.

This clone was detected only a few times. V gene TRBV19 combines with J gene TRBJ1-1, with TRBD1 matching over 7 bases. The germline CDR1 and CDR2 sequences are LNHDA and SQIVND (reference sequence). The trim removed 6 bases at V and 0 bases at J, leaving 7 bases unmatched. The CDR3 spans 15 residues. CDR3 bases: TGTGCCAGTAGAATACGACAGGGTATGAACACTGAAGCTTTCTTT. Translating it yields CASRIRQGMNTEAFF. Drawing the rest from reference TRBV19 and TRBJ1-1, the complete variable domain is DGGITQSPKYLFRKEGQNVTLSCEQNLNHDAMYWYRQDPGQGLRLIYYSQIVNDFQKGDIAEGYSVSREKKESFPLTVTSAQKNPTAFYLCASRIRQGMNTEAFFGQGTRLTVV.

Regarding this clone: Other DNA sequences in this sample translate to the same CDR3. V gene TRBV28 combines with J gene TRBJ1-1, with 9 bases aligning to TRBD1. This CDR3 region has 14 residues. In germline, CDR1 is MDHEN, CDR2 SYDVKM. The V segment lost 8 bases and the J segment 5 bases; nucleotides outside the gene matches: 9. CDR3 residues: CASSFVGTGTEAFF. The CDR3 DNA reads TGTGCCAGCTCCTTCGTCGGGACAGGGACTGAAGCTTTCTTT.

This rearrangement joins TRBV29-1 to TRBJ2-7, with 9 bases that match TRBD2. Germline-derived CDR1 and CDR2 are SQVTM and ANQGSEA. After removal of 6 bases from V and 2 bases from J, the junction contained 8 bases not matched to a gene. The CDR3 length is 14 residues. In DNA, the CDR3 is TGCAGCGTCTCCCGGGTAGCGGGGGCCTACGAGCAGTACTTC. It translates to CSVSRVAGAYEQYF.

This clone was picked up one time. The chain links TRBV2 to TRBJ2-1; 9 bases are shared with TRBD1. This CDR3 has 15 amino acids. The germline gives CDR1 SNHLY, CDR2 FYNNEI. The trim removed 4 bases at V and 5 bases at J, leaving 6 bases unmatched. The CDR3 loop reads CASSGGQGHNNEQFF. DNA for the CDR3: TGTGCCAGCAGTGGAGGACAGGGGCATAACAATGAGCAGTTCTTC.

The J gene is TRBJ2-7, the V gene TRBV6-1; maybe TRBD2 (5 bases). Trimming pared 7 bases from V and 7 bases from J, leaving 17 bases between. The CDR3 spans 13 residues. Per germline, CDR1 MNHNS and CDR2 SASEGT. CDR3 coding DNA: TGTGCCAGCATCCGGACGGGTCCGGGGGAGCAGTACTTC. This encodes CASIRTGPGEQYF.

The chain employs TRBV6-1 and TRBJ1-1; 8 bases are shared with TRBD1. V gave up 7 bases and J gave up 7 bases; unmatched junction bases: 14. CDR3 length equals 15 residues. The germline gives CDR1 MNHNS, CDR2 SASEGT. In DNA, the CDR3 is TGTGCCAGCACCAAGGAACCAGGGGGCGCGTTTGAAGCTTTCTTT. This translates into CASTKEPGGAFEAFF.

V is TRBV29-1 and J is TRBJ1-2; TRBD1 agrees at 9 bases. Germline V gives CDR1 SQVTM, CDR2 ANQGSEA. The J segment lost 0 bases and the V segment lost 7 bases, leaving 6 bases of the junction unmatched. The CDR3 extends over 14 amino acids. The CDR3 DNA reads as TGCAGCGCCGCGGGACAGGGCACTAACTATGGCTACACCTTC. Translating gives CSAAGQGTNYGYTF.

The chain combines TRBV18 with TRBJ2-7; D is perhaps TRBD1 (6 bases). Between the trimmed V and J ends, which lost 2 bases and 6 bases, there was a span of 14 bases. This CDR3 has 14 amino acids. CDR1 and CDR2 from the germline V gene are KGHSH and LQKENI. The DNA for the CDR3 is TGTGCCAGCTCACCAGGCCGGGACATAGGCGAGCAGTACTTC. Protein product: CASSPGRDIGEQYF.

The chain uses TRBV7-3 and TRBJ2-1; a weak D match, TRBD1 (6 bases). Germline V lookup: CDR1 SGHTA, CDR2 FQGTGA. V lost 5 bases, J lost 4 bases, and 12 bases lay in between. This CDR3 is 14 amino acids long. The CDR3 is CASSEQGQYNEQFF. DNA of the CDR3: TGTGCCAGCAGCGAACAGGGTCAGTACAATGAGCAGTTCTTC.

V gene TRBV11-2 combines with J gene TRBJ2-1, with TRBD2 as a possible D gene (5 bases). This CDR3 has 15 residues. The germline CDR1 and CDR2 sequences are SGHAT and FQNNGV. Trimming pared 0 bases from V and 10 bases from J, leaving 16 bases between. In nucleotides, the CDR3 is TGTGCCAGCAGCTTAGATTTTAGTCCGGGGATGGAGCAGTTCTTC. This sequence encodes CASSLDFSPGMEQFF.

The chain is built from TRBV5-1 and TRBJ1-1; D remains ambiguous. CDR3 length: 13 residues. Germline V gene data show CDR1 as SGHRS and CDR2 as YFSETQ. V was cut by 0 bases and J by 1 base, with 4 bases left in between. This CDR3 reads CASSLGKNTEAFF. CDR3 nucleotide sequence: TGCGCCAGCAGCTTGGGTAAGAACACTGAAGCTTTCTTT.

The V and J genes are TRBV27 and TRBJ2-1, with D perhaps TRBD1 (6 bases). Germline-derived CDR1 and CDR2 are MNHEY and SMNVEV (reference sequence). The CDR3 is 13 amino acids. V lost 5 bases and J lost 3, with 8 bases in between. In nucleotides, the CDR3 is TGTGCCAGCAGTCCGGACAGCTACAATGAGCAGTTCTTC. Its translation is CASSPDSYNEQFF.

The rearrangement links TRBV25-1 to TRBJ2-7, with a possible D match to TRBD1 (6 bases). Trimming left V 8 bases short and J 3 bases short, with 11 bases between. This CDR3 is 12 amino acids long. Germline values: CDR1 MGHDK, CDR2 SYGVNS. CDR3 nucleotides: TGTGCCAGCGGATGGGACAACTACGAGCAGTACGTC. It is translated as CASGWDNYEQYV.

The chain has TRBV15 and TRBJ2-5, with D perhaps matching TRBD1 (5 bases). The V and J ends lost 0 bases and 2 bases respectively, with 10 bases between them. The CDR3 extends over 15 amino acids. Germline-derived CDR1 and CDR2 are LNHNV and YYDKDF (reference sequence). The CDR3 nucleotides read TGTGCCACCAGCAGAGATCAGGGCGGTCAAGAGACCCAGTACTTC. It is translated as CATSRDQGGQETQYF.

CDR3 sequence reads: CASSETGAPPQHF. The DNA of the CDR3 is TGTGCCAGCAGCGAGACAGGGGCACCGCCCCAGCATTTT. The chain carries TRBV9 and TRBJ1-5, with 8 bases matching TRBD1. The CDR3 spans 13 residues. V shed 3 bases, J shed 9 bases, and the junction held 5 bases outside the gene matches. Germline V gene data show CDR1 as SGDLS and CDR2 as YYNGEE. The variable domain in full, with the rest retrieved from reference TRBV9 and TRBJ1-5, is DSGVTQTPKHLITATGQRVTLRCSPRSGDLSVYWYQQSLDQGLQFLIQYYNGEERAKGNILERFSAQQFPDLHSELNLSSLELGDSALYFCASSETGAPPQHFGDGTRLSIL.

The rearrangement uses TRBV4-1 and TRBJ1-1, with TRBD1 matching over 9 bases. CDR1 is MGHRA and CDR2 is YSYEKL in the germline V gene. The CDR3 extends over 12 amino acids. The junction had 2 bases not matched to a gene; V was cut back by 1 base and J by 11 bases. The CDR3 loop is CASSQGDREAFF. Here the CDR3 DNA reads TGCGCCAGCAGCCAAGGGGACAGGGAGGCTTTCTTT.